This TCR beta chain was retrieved from a study of cytomegalovirus exposure and HLA in healthy donors. General observations from the study: A missense DCLRE1C variant was associated with V- and J-gene trimming of TCR beta chains in a later analysis, and an independent cohort replicated the association. TCR beta V segments were, for the most part, productive about 87% or about 30% of the time in an earlier analysis.

V shed 5 bases, J shed 0 bases, and the junction held 8 bases outside the gene matches. CDR1 is LNHDA, CDR2 SQIVND, per germline (reference sequence). This CDR3 spans 17 amino acids. This PCR relied on a set of 60 Vbeta primers and 13 Jbeta primers. The repertoire was sequenced with immunoSEQ multiplex PCR; TCRdb's copy has only in-frame clones and lacks some. The data show 150,000 to 200,000 clones, roughly four fifths seen once. Only one count was recorded for this clone. Its antigen is unknown. This sequence originates from a man in his late teens or twenties in good health and CMV-seronegative. V usage is TRBV19 and J usage is TRBJ2-1; 9 nucleotides agree with TRBD2. Sequenced material: PBMCs. CDR3 residues: CASSFRTSASSYNEQFF. DNA of the CDR3: TGTGCCAGTAGTTTTAGGACTAGCGCTAGCTCCTACAATGAGCAGTTCTTC.